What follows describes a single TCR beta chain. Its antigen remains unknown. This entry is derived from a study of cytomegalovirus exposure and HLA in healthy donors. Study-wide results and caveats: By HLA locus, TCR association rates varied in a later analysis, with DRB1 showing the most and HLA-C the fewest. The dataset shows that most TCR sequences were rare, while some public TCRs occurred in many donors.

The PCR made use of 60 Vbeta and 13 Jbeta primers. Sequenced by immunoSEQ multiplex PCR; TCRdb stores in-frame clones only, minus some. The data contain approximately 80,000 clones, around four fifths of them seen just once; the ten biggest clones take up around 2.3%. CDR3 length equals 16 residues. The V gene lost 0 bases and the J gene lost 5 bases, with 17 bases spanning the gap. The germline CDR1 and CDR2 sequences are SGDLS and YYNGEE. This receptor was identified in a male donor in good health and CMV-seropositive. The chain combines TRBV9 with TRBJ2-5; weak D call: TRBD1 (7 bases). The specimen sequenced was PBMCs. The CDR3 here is CASSVGGETGRETQYF. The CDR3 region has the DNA TGTGCCAGCAGCGTAGGGGGGGAGACAGGGCGGGAGACCCAGTACTTC.